The entry that follows covers one TCR beta chain sequence. The CDR3 runs to 14 residues. Germline V gene data show CDR1 as LGHNA and CDR2 as YNFKEQ. V gave up 4 bases and J gave up 7 bases, with 14 bases separating them. This entry belongs to a study of technical replicates of blood from several donors. Using immunoSEQ multiplex PCR, the repertoire was profiled, and TCRdb retains in-frame clones only, with some absent. The sample contains 60,000 to 65,000 clones, 80% to 90% of which appear only once. The receptor's source is a human donor in good health. Some clones in this sample may be carry-over from other donors' samples. What was sequenced was PBMCs. The rearrangement uses TRBV4-2 and TRBJ2-1; the D gene is possibly TRBD1 (6 bases). In DNA, the CDR3 is TGTGCCAGCAGCCTTACGACAGGTCTTAATGAGCAGTTCTTC. Its translation: CASSLTTGLNEQFF.